In its sample, the clone carrying this TCR beta chain was seen once. Profiled with immunoSEQ multiplex PCR; TCRdb holds only in-frame clones, not every one. The sample lists roughly 45,000 clones; about four fifths were seen once. The record originates from a study of pediatric ulcerative colitis. The rectum was sampled with one to two pinch biopsies at colonoscopy. What was sequenced was gut tissue. The clonotype originates from a girl between 5 and 17 years old with moderate ulcerative colitis.

In DNA form, the CDR3 reads TGTGCCAGCAGCTTCAGCCTCGGGACAGGGCTCAATGAGCAGTTCTTC. This codes for CASSFSLGTGLNEQFF. The genes are TRBV5-4 and TRBJ2-1; 9 bases are shared with TRBD1. Germline V gene lookup returns CDR1 SGHNT and CDR2 YYREEE (reference sequence). The CDR3 is 16 amino acids. Losses at the gene ends were 2 bases for V and 6 bases for J; bases not matched to a gene: 9.